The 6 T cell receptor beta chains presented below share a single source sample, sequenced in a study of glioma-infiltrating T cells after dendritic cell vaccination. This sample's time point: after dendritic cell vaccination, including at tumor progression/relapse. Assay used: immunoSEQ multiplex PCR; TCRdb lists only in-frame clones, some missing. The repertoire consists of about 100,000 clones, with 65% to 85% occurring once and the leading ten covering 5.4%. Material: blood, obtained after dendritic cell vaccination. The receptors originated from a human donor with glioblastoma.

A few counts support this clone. Here the CDR3 DNA reads TGTGCCAGCTCACCACGTCCTAGCCCTGGGGAGCAGTACTTC. This sequence encodes CASSPRPSPGEQYF. This chain joins TRBV18 and TRBJ2-7, with a possible D match to TRBD2 (5 bases). The CDR3 contains 14 residues. The V and J ends lost 1 base and 7 bases respectively, with 14 bases between them. Germline lookup yields CDR1 KGHSH and CDR2 LQKENI.

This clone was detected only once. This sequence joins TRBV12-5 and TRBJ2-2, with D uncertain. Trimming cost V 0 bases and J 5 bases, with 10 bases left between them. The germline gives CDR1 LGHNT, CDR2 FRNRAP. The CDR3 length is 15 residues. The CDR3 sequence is CASGLVPRPTGELFF. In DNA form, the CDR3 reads TGTGCTAGTGGTTTGGTACCCAGGCCGACCGGGGAGCTGTTTTTT. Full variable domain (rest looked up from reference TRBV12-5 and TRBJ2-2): DARVTQTPRHKVTEMGQEVTMRCQPILGHNTVFWYRQTMMQGLELLAYFRNRAPLDDSGMPKDRFSAEMPDATLATLKIQPSEPRDSAVYFCASGLVPRPTGELFFGEGSRLTVL.

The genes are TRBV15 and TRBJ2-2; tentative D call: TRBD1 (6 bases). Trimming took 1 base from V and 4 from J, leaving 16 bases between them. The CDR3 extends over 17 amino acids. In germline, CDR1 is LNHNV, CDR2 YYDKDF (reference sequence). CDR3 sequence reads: CATSRVTGKGGTGELFF. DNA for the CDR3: TGTGCCACCAGCAGAGTCACGGGGAAAGGGGGCACCGGGGAGCTGTTTTTT.

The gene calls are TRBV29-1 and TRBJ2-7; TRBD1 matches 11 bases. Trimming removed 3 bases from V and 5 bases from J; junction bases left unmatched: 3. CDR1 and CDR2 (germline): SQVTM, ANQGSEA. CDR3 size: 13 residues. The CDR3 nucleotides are TGCAGCGTTGAGGGACAGGGGGTCCACGAGCAGTACTTC. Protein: CSVEGQGVHEQYF.

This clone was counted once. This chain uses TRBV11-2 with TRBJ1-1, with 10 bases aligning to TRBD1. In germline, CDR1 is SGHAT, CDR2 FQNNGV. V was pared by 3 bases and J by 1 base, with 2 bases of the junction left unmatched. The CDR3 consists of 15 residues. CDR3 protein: CASSFRTGGNTEAFF. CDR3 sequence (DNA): TGTGCCAGCAGCTTTCGGACAGGGGGGAACACTGAAGCTTTCTTT. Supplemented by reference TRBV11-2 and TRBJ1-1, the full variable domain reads EAGVAQSPRYKIIEKRQSVAFWCNPISGHATLYWYQQILGQGPKLLIQFQNNGVVDDSQLPKDRFSAERLKGVDSTLKIQPAKLEDSAVYLCASSFRTGGNTEAFFGQGTRLTVV.

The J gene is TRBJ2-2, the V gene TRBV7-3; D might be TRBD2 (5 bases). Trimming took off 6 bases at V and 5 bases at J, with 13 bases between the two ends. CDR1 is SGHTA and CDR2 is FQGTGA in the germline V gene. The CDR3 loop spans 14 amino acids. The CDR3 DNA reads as TGTGCCAGCAGACAATCTGGGGAGACCGGGGAGCTGTTTTTT. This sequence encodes CASRQSGETGELFF.